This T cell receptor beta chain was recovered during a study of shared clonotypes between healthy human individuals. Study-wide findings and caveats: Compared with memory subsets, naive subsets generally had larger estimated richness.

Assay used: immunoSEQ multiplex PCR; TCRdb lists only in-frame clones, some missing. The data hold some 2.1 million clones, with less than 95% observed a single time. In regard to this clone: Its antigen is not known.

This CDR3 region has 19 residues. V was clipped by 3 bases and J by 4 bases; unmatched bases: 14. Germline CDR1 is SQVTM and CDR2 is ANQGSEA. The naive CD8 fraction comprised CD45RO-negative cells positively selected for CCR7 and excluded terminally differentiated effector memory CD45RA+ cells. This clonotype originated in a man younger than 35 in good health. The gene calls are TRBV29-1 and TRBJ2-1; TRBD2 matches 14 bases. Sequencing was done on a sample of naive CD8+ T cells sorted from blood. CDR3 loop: CSVDLGLAGDGNHYNEQFF. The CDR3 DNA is TGCAGCGTTGATTTGGGACTAGCGGGAGACGGAAACCATTACAATGAGCAGTTCTTC.